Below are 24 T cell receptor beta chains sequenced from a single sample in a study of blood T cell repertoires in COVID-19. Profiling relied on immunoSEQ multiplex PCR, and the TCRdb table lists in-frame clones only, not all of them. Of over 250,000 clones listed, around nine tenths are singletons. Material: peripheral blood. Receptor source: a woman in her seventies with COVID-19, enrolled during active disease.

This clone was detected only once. DNA for the CDR3: TGCAGCGTACAAGCGGGAATCGGGGAGCTGTTTTTT. Translating gives CSVQAGIGELFF. The chain employs TRBV29-1 and TRBJ2-2, with TRBD2 matching 7 bases. CDR1 is SQVTM and CDR2 is ANQGSEA in the germline V gene. After removal of 6 bases from V and 7 bases from J, the junction contained 5 bases not matched to a gene. The CDR3 spans 12 residues.

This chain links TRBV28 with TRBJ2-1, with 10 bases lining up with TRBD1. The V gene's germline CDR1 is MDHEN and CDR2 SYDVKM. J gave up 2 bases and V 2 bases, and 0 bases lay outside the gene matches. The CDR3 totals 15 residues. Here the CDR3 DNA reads TGTGCCAGCAGTTTAGACAGGGGGCCCTACAATGAGCAGTTCTTC. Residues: CASSLDRGPYNEQFF.

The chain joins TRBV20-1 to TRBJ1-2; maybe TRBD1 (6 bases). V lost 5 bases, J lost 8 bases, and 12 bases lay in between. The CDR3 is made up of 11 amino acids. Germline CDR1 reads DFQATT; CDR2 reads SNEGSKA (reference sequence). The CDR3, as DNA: TGCAGTGCTGGCAGGGGACGCGGCTACACCTTC. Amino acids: CSAGRGRGYTF.

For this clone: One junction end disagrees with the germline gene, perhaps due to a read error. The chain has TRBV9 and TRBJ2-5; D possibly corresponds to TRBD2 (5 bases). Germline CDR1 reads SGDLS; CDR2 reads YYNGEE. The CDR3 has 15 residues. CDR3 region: CASSVDGTLGEAQYF. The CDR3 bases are TGTGCCAGCAGCGTAGATGGAACACTGGGAGAGGCCCAGTACTTC.

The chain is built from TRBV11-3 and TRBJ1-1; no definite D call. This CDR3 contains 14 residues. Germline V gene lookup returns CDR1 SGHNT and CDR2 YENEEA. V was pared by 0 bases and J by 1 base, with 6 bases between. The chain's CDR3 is CASSLDISNTEAFF. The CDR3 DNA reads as TGTGCCAGCAGCTTAGATATCTCGAACACTGAAGCTTTCTTT.

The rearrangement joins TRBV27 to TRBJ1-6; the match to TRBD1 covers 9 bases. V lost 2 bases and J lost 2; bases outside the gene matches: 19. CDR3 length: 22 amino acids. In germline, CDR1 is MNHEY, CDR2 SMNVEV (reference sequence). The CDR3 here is CASSLRGPPGQGRVAYNSPLHF. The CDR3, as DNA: TGTGCCAGCAGTTTAAGGGGCCCTCCGGGACAGGGACGCGTAGCCTATAATTCACCCCTCCACTTT.

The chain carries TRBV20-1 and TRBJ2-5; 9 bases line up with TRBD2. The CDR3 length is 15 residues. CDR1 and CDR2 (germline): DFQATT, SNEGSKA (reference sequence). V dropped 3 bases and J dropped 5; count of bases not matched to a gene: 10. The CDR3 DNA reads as TGCAGTGCTAGTAGGCTAGCGGGACCTTCGGAGACCCAGTACTTC. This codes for CSASRLAGPSETQYF.

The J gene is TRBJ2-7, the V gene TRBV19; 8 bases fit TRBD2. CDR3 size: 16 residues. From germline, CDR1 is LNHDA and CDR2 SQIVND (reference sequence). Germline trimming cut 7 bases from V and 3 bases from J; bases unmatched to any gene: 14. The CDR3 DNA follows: TGTGCCAGTACCCCGGGAGGGAGCGGGGCTAGCTACGAGCAGTACTTC. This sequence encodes CASTPGGSGASYEQYF.

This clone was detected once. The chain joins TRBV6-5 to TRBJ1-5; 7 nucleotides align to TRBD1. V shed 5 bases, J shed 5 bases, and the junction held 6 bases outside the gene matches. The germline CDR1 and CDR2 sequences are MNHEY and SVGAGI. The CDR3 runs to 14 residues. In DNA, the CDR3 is TGTGCCAGCAGTCACGACAGGGAATATCAGCCCCAGCATTTT. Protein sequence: CASSHDREYQPQHF.

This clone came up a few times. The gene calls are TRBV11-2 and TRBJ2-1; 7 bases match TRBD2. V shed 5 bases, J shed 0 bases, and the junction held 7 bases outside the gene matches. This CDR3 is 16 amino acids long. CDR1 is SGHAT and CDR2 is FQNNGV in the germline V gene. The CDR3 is CASSPWEGSSYNEQFF. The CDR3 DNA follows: TGTGCCAGCAGCCCATGGGAGGGGAGCTCCTACAATGAGCAGTTCTTC.

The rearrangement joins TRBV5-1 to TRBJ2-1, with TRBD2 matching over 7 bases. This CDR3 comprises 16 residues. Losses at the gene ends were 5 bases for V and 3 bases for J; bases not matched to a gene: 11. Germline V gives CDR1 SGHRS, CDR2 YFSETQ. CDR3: CASRATSSEVYNEQFF. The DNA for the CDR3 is TGCGCCAGCAGAGCGACTAGCTCAGAGGTCTACAATGAGCAGTTCTTC.

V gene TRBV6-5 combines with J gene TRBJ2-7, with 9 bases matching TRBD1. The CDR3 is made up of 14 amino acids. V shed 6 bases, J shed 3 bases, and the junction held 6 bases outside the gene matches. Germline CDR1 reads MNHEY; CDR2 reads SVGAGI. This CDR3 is CASRPGQGSYEQYF. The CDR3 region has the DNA TGTGCCAGCAGGCCCGGACAGGGGAGCTACGAGCAGTACTTC.

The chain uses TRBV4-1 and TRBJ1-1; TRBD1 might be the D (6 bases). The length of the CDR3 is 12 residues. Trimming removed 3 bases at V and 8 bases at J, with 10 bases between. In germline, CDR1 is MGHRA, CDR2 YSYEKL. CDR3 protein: CASSHPDREAFF. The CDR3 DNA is TGCGCCAGCAGCCACCCGGACAGAGAAGCTTTCTTT.

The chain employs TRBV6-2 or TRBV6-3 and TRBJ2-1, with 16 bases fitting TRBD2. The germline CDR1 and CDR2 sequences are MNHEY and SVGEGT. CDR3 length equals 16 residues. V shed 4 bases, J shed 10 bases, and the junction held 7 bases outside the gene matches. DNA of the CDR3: TGTGCCAGCAGTTTAACCGGGACTAGCGGGAGGGGAGAGCAGTTCTTC. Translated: CASSLTGTSGRGEQFF.

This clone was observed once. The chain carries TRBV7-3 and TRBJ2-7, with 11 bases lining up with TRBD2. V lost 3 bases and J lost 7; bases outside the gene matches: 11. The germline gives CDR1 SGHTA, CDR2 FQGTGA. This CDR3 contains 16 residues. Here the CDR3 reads CASSFTTSGRNKEQYF. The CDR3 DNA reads TGTGCCAGCAGCTTCACTACTAGCGGGAGAAATAAAGAGCAGTACTTC.

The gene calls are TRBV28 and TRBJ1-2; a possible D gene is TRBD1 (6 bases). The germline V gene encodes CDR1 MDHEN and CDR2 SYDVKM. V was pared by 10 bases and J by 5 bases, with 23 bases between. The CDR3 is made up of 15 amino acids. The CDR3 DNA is TGTGCCACCCAAAGCGCGGGGGGGCAAGAATATGGCTACACCTTC. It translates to CATQSAGGQEYGYTF.

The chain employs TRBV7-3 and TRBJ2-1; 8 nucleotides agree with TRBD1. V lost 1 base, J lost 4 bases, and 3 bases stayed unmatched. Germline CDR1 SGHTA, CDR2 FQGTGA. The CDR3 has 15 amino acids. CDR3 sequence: CASSLMQGAYNEQFF. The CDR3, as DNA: TGTGCCAGCAGCTTAATGCAGGGGGCTTACAATGAGCAGTTCTTC.

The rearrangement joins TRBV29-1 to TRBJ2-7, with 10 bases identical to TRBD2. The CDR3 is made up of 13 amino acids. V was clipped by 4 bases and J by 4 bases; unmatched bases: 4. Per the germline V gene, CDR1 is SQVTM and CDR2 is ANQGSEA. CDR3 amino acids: CSVVLAGTYEQYF. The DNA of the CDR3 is TGCAGCGTTGTACTAGCGGGGACGTACGAGCAGTACTTC.

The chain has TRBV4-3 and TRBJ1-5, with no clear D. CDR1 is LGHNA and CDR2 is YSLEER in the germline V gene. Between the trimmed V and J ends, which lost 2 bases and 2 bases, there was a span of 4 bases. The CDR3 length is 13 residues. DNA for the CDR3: TGCGCCAGCAGCCAATCTGGCAATCAGCCCCAGCATTTT. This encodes CASSQSGNQPQHF.

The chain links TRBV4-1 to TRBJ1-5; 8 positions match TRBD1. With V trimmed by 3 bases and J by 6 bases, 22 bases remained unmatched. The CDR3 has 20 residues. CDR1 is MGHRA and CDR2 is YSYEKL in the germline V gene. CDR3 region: CASSHRTTTGDFLRFQPQHF. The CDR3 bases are TGCGCCAGCAGCCACAGAACCACGACAGGGGATTTCCTTAGGTTTCAGCCCCAGCATTTT.

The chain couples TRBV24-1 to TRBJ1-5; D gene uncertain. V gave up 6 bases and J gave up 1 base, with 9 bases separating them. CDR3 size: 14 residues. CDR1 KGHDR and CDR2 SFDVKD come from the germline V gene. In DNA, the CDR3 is TGTGCCACCAGTAGTAGTTCGAGCAATCAGCCCCAGCATTTT. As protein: CATSSSSSNQPQHF.

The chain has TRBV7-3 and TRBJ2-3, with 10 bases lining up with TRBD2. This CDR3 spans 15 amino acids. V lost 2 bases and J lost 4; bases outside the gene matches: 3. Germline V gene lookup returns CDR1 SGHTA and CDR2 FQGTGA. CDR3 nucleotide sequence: TGTGCCAGCAGCTTAGTAGCGGGAGGTTCAGATACGCAGTATTTT. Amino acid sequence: CASSLVAGGSDTQYF.

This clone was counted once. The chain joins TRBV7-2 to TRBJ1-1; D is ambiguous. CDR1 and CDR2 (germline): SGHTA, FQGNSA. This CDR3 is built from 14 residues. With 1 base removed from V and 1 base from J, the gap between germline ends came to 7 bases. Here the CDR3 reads CASSLGSRNTEAFF. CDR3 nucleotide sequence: TGTGCCAGCAGCTTAGGTAGTAGGAACACTGAAGCTTTCTTT. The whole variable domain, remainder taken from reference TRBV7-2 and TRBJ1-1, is GAGVSQSPSNKVTEKGKDVELRCDPISGHTALYWYRQSLGQGLEFLIYFQGNSAPDKSGLPSDRFSAERTGGSVSTLTIQRTQQEDSAVYLCASSLGSRNTEAFFGQGTRLTVV.

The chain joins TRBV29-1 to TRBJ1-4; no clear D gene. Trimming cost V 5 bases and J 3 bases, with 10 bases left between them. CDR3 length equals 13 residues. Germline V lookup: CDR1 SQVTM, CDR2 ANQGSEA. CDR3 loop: CSVMMRPNEKLFF. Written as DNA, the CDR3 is TGCAGCGTTATGATGCGCCCTAATGAAAAACTGTTTTTT.